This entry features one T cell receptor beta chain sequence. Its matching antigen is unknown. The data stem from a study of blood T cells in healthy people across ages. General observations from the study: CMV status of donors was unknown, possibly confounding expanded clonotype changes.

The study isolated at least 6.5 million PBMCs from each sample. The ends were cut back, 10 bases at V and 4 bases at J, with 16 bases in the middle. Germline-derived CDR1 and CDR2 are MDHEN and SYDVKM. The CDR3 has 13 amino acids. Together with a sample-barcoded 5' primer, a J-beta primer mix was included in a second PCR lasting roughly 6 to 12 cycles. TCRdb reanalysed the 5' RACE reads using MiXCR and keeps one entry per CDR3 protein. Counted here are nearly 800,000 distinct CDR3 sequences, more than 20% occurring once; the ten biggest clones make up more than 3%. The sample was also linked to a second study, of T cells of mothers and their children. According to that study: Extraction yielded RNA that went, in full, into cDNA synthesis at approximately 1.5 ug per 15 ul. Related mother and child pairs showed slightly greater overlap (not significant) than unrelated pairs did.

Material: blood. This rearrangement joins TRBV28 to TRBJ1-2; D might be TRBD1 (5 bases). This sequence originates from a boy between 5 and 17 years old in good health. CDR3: CATLRDGSYGYTF. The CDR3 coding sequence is TGTGCCACCCTGAGGGACGGGAGCTATGGCTACACCTTC.